This record looks at one T cell receptor (beta chain) sequence and its context. The source of the sample is a study of control samples from healthy donors and cancer patients. Using immunoSEQ multiplex PCR, the repertoire was profiled, and TCRdb retains in-frame clones only, with some absent. This sample yields some 150,000 clones, of which about 94% are seen a single time; about 15% belongs to the top ten. The source of this sequence is a man aged 55 to 70 with colorectal cancer. The sequencing sample was made of PBMCs.

CDR3 DNA sequence: TGCGCCAGCAGCTTGATGGGCGGCAATCAGCCCCAGCATTTT. As protein: CASSLMGGNQPQHF. The chain is built from TRBV5-1 and TRBJ1-5; D is unclear. Trimming stripped 1 base from V and 2 bases from J, with 7 bases between. The CDR3 totals 14 residues. Germline loops: CDR1 SGHRS, CDR2 YFSETQ.